This entry concerns a single TCR beta chain. What it binds is not known. CDR1 is GTSNPN and CDR2 is SVGIG in the germline V gene (reference sequence). The CDR3 totals 15 residues. After removal of 6 bases from V and 0 bases from J, the junction contained 9 bases not matched to a gene. The sample belongs to a study of beta chain features in type 1 diabetes. Study-wide background: Sorted cells examined across all samples numbered 100 million to 140 million.

Reverse transcription of all isolated RNA meant that expressed TCRB transcripts were sequenced. Repertoires were generated with immunoSEQ multiplex PCR, while TCRdb's copy carries only in-frame clones and drops some. The sample holds a few hundred thousand clones, roughly 25% seen once. Researchers reported sorting CD4+ naive, central memory, regulatory and stem cell-like memory cells via CD45RO/CCR7/CD25/CD127/CD95/CD27. General study points: Within each of all four CD4+ subsets, Type 1 diabetes patients had TCRB CDR3s that were moderately but significantly shorter. Cells that show high TCR expression could be over-represented by cDNA sequencing.

This chain joins TRBV30 and TRBJ1-2, with 8 bases identical to TRBD1. Sequencing used naive CD4+ T cells from blood. The receptor's source is a young woman with type 1 diabetes. The CDR3 coding sequence is TGTGCCTGTGTCGCGGGACAGGCAACTAACTATGGCTACACCTTC. Its protein is CACVAGQATNYGYTF.